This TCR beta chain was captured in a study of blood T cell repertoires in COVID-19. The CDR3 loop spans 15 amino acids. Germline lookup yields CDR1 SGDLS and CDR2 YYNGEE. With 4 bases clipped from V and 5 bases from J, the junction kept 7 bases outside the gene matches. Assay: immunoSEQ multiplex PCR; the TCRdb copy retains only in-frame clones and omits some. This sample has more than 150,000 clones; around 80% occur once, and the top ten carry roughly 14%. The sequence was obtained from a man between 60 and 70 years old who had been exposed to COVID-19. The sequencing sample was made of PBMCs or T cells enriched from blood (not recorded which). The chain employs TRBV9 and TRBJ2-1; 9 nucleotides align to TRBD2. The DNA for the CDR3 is TGTGCCAGCAGCCATAGCGGGAGTGTCGACAATGAGCAGTTCTTC. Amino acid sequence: CASSHSGSVDNEQFF. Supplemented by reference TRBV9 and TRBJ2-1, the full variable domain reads DSGVTQTPKHLITATGQRVTLRCSPRSGDLSVYWYQQSLDQGLQFLIQYYNGEERAKGNILERFSAQQFPDLHSELNLSSLELGDSALYFCASSHSGSVDNEQFFGPGTRLTVL.